The 20 T cell receptor beta chains below all came from one sample that was sequenced in a study of a mutant IDH1 vaccine in newly diagnosed glioma. Time point in this sample: week 11, during vaccination. In the vaccine, a single dose held 300 ug of the mutant IDH1 20-mer peptide, along with topical imiquimod. Clones were sequenced by immunoSEQ multiplex PCR, and TCRdb holds only the in-frame ones, with some missing. The sample has some 120,000 clones; 80% are singletons. These receptors are not linked to any known antigen. The sample here was PBMCs, taken from a glioma patient whose treatment included an IDH1 peptide vaccine. The origin of the receptors is a middle-aged man with glioma.

This chain joins TRBV9 and TRBJ1-1; D ambiguous. The CDR3 has 16 residues. The V end was cut by 3 bases, the J end by 4 bases, with 19 bases between. The germline V gene encodes CDR1 SGDLS and CDR2 YYNGEE. Here the CDR3 DNA reads TGTGCCAGCAGCGACCCGGGTAGGGTGGCGGGCACTGAAGCTTTCTTT. It yields the protein CASSDPGRVAGTEAFF. Variable domain in full (rest from reference TRBV9 and TRBJ1-1): DSGVTQTPKHLITATGQRVTLRCSPRSGDLSVYWYQQSLDQGLQFLIQYYNGEERAKGNILERFSAQQFPDLHSELNLSSLELGDSALYFCASSDPGRVAGTEAFFGQGTRLTVV.

The CDR3 sequence: CASSPSGRRGDTQYF. As DNA, the CDR3 is TGTGCCAGCTCACCGTCGGGGCGTCGGGGCGATACGCAGTATTTT. V gene TRBV18 combines with J gene TRBJ2-3; D tentatively reads TRBD1 or TRBD2 (5 bases each). Germline V gene sequence: CDR1 KGHSH, CDR2 LQKENI. CDR3 length: 15 amino acids. Between the trimmed V and J ends, which lost 3 bases and 6 bases, there was a span of 16 bases.

The chain employs TRBV7-2 and TRBJ1-1; D not certain. This CDR3 contains 14 residues. Between the trimmed V and J ends, which lost 0 bases and 4 bases, there was a span of 9 bases. CDR1 is SGHTA and CDR2 is FQGNSA in the germline V gene. DNA of the CDR3: TGTGCCAGCAGCTTAGCGATCACTCGCACTGAAGCTTTCTTT. It codes for CASSLAITRTEAFF.

V and J are TRBV19 and TRBJ1-1, with TRBD1 as a possible D gene (6 bases). V shed 6 bases and J shed 1 base, with 18 bases lying between them. This CDR3 is built from 16 residues. Germline V lookup: CDR1 LNHDA, CDR2 SQIVND (reference sequence). The DNA of the CDR3 is TGTGCCAGTAGGGAGCTGGGCAGGGGACCGAACACTGAAGCTTTCTTT. Translating gives CASRELGRGPNTEAFF.

The rearrangement uses TRBV9 and TRBJ2-5; tentatively, D is TRBD2 (5 bases). CDR1 and CDR2 from the germline V gene are SGDLS and YYNGEE. Deletions cut 4 bases from V and 1 base from J, with 17 bases between. The CDR3 consists of 16 residues. The CDR3, as DNA: TGTGCCAGCAGCCCGGGAAGCCGGGATCTCCAAGAGACCCAGTACTTC. It translates to CASSPGSRDLQETQYF.

The V gene is TRBV10-3, the J gene TRBJ2-2; TRBD2 agrees at 7 bases. The V segment lost 2 bases and the J segment 8 bases; nucleotides outside the gene matches: 8. CDR1 ENHRY and CDR2 SYGVKD come from the germline V gene. This CDR3 comprises 15 residues. The CDR3 bases are TGTGCCATCAGTGAGCTACTAGCGTCAGTGGGGGAGCTGTTTTTT. Amino acid sequence: CAISELLASVGELFF.

In its sample, this clone ranks as medium-sized. The chain couples TRBV11-2 to TRBJ2-7; no clear D. Germline-derived CDR1 and CDR2 are SGHAT and FQNNGV. With 1 base removed from V and 5 bases from J, the gap between germline ends came to 15 bases. The CDR3 is 15 amino acids. In nucleotides, the CDR3 is TGTGCCAGCAGCTTAGGTGTCTACAGATTCAACGAGCAGTACTTC. Protein product: CASSLGVYRFNEQYF.

J is TRBJ1-1 and V is TRBV13; possible D gene TRBD1, 6 bases. Germline V CDR1 and CDR2: PRHDT, FYEKMQ (reference sequence). The V gene lost 4 bases and the J gene lost 3 bases, with 15 bases spanning the gap. This CDR3 has 15 residues. Here the CDR3 reads CASSWVRGKDTEAFF. The CDR3 nucleotides read TGTGCCAGCAGCTGGGTCAGGGGAAAAGACACTGAAGCTTTCTTT.

The chain has TRBV30 and TRBJ2-5; D not resolved. V lost 0 bases to trimming and J lost 5 bases, with 4 bases between them. This CDR3 spans 11 amino acids. Germline-derived CDR1 and CDR2 are GTSNPN and SVGIG (reference sequence). CDR3 protein: CAWSVDETQYF. CDR3 coding DNA: TGTGCCTGGAGTGTAGACGAGACCCAGTACTTC.

The chain recombines TRBV7-9 with TRBJ2-5; D may be TRBD2 (5 bases). The CDR3 consists of 14 residues. Per germline, CDR1 SEHNR and CDR2 FQNEAQ (reference sequence). V was trimmed by 1 base and J by 6 bases, leaving 12 bases between them. The CDR3 is CASSLGAGEKTQYF. The CDR3 DNA sequence: TGTGCCAGCAGCTTAGGGGCCGGGGAGAAGACCCAGTACTTC. Full variable domain (rest looked up from reference TRBV7-9 and TRBJ2-5): DTGVSQNPRHKITKRGQNVTFRCDPISEHNRLYWYRQTLGQGPEFLTYFQNEAQLEKSRLLSDRFSAERPKGSFSTLEIQRTEQGDSAMYLCASSLGAGEKTQYFGPGTRLLVL.

This clone showed up just a few times. The chain employs TRBV19 and TRBJ1-4; tentatively, D is TRBD1 (6 bases). The CDR3 contains 16 residues. V lost 5 bases and J lost 8, with 21 bases in between. Germline CDR1 and CDR2: LNHDA and SQIVND (reference sequence). The CDR3 protein is CASSSRRLAGDEKLFF. Written as DNA, the CDR3 is TGTGCCAGTAGTTCCCGGCGGCTGGCAGGGGACGAAAAACTGTTTTTT.

The V gene is TRBV9, the J gene TRBJ1-5, with 8 bases identical to TRBD1. CDR1 is SGDLS and CDR2 is YYNGEE in the germline V gene. The CDR3 is made up of 16 amino acids. With 0 bases clipped from V and 2 bases from J, the junction kept 4 bases outside the gene matches. The CDR3 loop reads CASSVGPGGGNQPQHF. The CDR3 DNA is TGTGCCAGCAGCGTAGGCCCAGGGGGCGGCAATCAGCCCCAGCATTTT.

This clone was observed once. The V and J genes are TRBV11-2 and TRBJ2-2, with D unclear. This CDR3 has 16 residues. Trimming pared 5 bases from V and 1 base from J, leaving 14 bases between. The germline gives CDR1 SGHAT, CDR2 FQNNGV. CDR3 in DNA: TGTGCCAGCAGCCACTCCCGGACGGTGAACACCGGGGAGCTGTTTTTT. This sequence encodes CASSHSRTVNTGELFF.

This clone was recorded only once. V usage is TRBV6-4 and J usage is TRBJ1-1; D is perhaps TRBD1 (6 bases). With 0 bases removed from V and 6 bases from J, the gap between germline ends came to 14 bases. Germline loops: CDR1 MRHNA, CDR2 SNTAGT. CDR3 length: 15 amino acids. CDR3 loop: CASSDSGTNWAEAFF. CDR3 nucleotide sequence: TGTGCCAGCAGTGACTCTGGGACAAATTGGGCTGAAGCTTTCTTT.

This chain joins TRBV18 and TRBJ2-5; D remains unclear. V was trimmed by 8 bases and J by 0 bases, leaving 16 bases between them. Per germline, CDR1 KGHSH and CDR2 LQKENI. The CDR3 has 15 amino acids. CDR3 residues: CASRIRSQNQETQYF. The CDR3 DNA sequence: TGTGCCAGCAGAATCCGCTCACAGAACCAAGAGACCCAGTACTTC.

The chain employs TRBV18 and TRBJ1-1; 8 bases are a match to TRBD1. Trimming removed 3 bases from V and 4 bases from J; junction bases left unmatched: 7. The CDR3 has 15 amino acids. Germline CDR1 and CDR2: KGHSH and LQKENI. CDR3 bases: TGTGCCAGCTCACCTACGAGACAGGGGATCACTGAAGCTTTCTTT. This codes for CASSPTRQGITEAFF.

The chain has TRBV28 and TRBJ2-7, with 9 bases identical to TRBD1. The CDR3 has 14 amino acids. CDR1 is MDHEN and CDR2 is SYDVKM in the germline V gene. V was clipped by 7 bases and J by 2 bases; unmatched bases: 6. The CDR3 loop is CASTAGQGPYEQYF. The CDR3 bases are TGTGCCAGCACCGCGGGACAGGGTCCCTACGAGCAGTACTTC.

This sequence joins TRBV19 and TRBJ2-5; 9 bases are shared with TRBD1. This CDR3 is 15 amino acids long. Germline trimming cut 5 bases from V and 5 bases from J; bases unmatched to any gene: 9. Germline loops: CDR1 LNHDA, CDR2 SQIVND (reference sequence). CDR3 sequence reads: CASSPRTGAPETQYF. CDR3 coding DNA: TGTGCCAGTAGTCCCCGGACAGGGGCGCCGGAGACCCAGTACTTC.

This chain links TRBV7-8 with TRBJ1-5, with unresolved D. Between the trimmed V and J ends, which lost 6 bases and 3 bases, there was a span of 6 bases. From germline, CDR1 is SGHVS and CDR2 FQNEAQ. The CDR3 covers 12 residues. CDR3 bases: TGTGCCAGCAGTTTACCCAATCAGCCCCAGCATTTT. Its translation is CASSLPNQPQHF.

The chain has TRBV9 and TRBJ2-1; 9 bases line up with TRBD1. Germline CDR1 SGDLS, CDR2 YYNGEE. The junction had 4 bases not matched to a gene; V was cut back by 5 bases and J by 7 bases. The CDR3 is made up of 13 amino acids. CDR3 DNA sequence: TGTGCCAGCAGACCCGGGACAGGGAATGAGCAGTTCTTC. This codes for CASRPGTGNEQFF.